This passage covers 5 T cell receptor beta chains from one sample sequenced in a study of blood T cell repertoires in COVID-19. Only in-frame clones appear in the TCRdb table, and some are missing; sequencing was by immunoSEQ multiplex PCR. This table holds around 370,000 clones, approximately 91% found once. The source material was peripheral blood. All receptors derive from a woman in her 70s with COVID-19, enrolled during active disease.

This chain uses TRBV5-1 with TRBJ2-7; D perhaps matches TRBD2 (6 bases). V was cut by 4 bases and J by 7 bases, with 12 bases left in between. CDR1 SGHRS and CDR2 YFSETQ come from the germline V gene. The CDR3 has 12 residues. The CDR3 DNA sequence: TGCGCCAGCAGCCCGACACGGGGGGAGCAGTACTTC. Amino acids: CASSPTRGEQYF.

The chain recombines TRBV5-1 with TRBJ2-5; 8 positions agree with TRBD2. The CDR3 consists of 16 residues. CDR1 and CDR2 from the germline V gene are SGHRS and YFSETQ. The junction had 8 bases not matched to a gene; V was cut back by 2 bases and J by 2 bases. The CDR3 protein is CASSFSRGGQQETQYF. The CDR3 region has the DNA TGCGCCAGCAGCTTCTCTCGCGGGGGGCAACAAGAGACCCAGTACTTC.

The chain couples TRBV18 to TRBJ2-3; 8 bases fit TRBD2. The CDR3 is made up of 15 amino acids. The germline V gene has CDR1 KGHSH and CDR2 LQKENI. With V trimmed by 4 bases and J by 0 bases, 3 bases remained unmatched. CDR3 residues: CASSLTGGSTDTQYF. The CDR3 DNA reads as TGTGCCAGCTCACTCACGGGGGGGAGCACAGATACGCAGTATTTT.

The chain has TRBV11-1 and TRBJ1-5, with D unclear. The CDR3 totals 16 residues. With 5 bases removed from V and 4 bases from J, the gap between germline ends came to 18 bases. Germline loops: CDR1 SGHAT, CDR2 FQDESV (reference sequence). This chain's CDR3 is CASSRGGVPRNQPQHF. The CDR3 coding sequence is TGTGCCAGCAGCCGGGGAGGTGTGCCCCGAAATCAGCCCCAGCATTTT.

The chain recombines TRBV28 with TRBJ2-1; D possibly corresponds to TRBD1 (6 bases). V lost 9 bases and J lost 0, with 12 bases in between. The V gene's germline CDR1 is MDHEN and CDR2 SYDVKM. CDR3 length: 14 amino acids. The CDR3: CASSTGSSYNEQFF. The CDR3 nucleotides read TGTGCCAGTTCGACAGGAAGCTCCTACAATGAGCAGTTCTTC.